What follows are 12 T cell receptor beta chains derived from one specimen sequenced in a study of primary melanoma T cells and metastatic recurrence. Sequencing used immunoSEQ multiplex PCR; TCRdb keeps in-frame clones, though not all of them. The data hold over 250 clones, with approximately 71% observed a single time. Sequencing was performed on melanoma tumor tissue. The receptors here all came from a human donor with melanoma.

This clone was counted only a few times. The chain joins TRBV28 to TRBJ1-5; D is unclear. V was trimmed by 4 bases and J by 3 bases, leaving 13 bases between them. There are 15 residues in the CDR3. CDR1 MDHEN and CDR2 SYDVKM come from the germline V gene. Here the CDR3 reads CASSWRFGYNQPQHF. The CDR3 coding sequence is TGTGCCAGCAGTTGGAGGTTCGGATACAATCAGCCCCAGCATTTT.

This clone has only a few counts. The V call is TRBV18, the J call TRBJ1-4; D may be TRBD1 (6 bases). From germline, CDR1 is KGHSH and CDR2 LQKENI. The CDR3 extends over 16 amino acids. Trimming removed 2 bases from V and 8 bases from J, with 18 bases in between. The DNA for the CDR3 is TGTGCCAGCTCACCAATCGACAGGTCTAGCGGGGAAAAACTGTTTTTT. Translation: CASSPIDRSSGEKLFF.

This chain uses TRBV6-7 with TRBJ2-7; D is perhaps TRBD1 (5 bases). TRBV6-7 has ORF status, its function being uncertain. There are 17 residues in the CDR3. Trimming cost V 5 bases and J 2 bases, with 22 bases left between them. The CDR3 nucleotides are TGTGCCAGCAGTGAAGTGGTTTCCGACGGACACCCCTACGAGCAGTACTTC. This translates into CASSEVVSDGHPYEQYF.

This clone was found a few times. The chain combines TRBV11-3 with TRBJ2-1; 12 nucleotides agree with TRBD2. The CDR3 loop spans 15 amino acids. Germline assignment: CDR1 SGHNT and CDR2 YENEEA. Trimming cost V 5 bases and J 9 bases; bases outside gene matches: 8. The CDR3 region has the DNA TGTGCCAGCAGCACCGGACTAGCGGGATTCAGTGAGCAGTTCTTC. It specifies CASSTGLAGFSEQFF. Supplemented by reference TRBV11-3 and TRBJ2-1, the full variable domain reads EAGVVQSPRYKIIEKKQPVAFWCNPISGHNTLYWYLQNLGQGPELLIRYENEEAVDDSQLPKDRFSAERLKGVDSTLKIQPAELGDSAVYLCASSTGLAGFSEQFFGPGTRLTVL.

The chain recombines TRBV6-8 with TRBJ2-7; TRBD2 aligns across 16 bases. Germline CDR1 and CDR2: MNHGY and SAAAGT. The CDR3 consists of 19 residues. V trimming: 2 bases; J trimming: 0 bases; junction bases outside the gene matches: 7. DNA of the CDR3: TGTGCCAGCAGTTACGGTTCCGGGACTAGCGGGAGGGCCTCCTACGAGCAGTACTTC. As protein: CASSYGSGTSGRASYEQYF.

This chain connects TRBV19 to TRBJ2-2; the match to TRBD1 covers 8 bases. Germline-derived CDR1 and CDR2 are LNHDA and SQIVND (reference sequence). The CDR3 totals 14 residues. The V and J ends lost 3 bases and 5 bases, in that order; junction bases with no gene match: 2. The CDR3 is CASSITGGTGELFF. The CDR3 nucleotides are TGTGCCAGTAGTATTACAGGGGGTACCGGGGAGCTGTTTTTT.

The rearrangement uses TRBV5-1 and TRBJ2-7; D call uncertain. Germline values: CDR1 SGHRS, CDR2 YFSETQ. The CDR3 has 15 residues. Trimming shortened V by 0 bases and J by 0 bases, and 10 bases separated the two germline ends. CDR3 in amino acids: CASSLGAGSSYEQYF. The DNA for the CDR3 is TGCGCCAGCAGCTTGGGTGCCGGTTCCTCCTACGAGCAGTACTTC.

CDR3 sequence reads: CASSIFAGSSYNEQFF. The CDR3 DNA sequence: TGTGCCAGTAGTATATTCGCCGGGAGCTCCTACAATGAGCAGTTCTTC. The chain combines TRBV19 with TRBJ2-1, with a weak D call TRBD2 (6 bases). The V end was cut by 2 bases, the J end by 0 bases, with 11 bases between. In germline, CDR1 is LNHDA, CDR2 SQIVND (reference sequence). CDR3 length: 16 residues.

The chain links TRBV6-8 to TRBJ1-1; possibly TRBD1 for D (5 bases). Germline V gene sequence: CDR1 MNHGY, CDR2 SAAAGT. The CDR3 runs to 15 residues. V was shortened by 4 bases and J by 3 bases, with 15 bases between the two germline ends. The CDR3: CASSSPTGEYTEAFF. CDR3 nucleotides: TGTGCCAGCAGTTCCCCGACGGGGGAGTACACTGAAGCTTTCTTT.

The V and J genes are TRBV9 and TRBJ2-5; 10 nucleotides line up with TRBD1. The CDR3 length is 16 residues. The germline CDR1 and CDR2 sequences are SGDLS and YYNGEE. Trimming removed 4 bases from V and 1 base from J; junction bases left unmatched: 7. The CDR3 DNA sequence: TGTGCCAGCAGCTCCCAGGGGACAGGGGCCCAAGAGACCCAGTACTTC. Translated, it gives CASSSQGTGAQETQYF.

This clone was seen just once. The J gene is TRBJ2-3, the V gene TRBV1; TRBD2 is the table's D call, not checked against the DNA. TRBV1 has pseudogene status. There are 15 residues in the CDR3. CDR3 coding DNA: TGCGCCAGCAGCCAAGAGCTAGCGTTTGCAGATACGCAGTATTTT. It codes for CASSQELAFADTQYF.

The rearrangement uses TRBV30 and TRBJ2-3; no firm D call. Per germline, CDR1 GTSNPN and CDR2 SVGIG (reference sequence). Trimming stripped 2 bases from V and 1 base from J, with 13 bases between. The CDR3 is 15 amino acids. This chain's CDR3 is CAWSTRRRGTDTQYF. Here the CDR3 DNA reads TGTGCCTGGAGTACCCGAAGAAGGGGCACAGATACGCAGTATTTT.